The rows below give T cell receptor beta chains drawn from one sample of a study of CD8+ T cells in alopecia areata. Clones were sequenced by immunoSEQ multiplex PCR, and TCRdb holds only the in-frame ones, with some missing. The repertoire has roughly 210,000 clones, around two fifths of them found once; the top ten carry approximately 2.4%. The sequencing here drew on CD4+ T cells sorted from blood, taken at approximately week 36, from a patient treated with tofacitinib. These receptors all stem from a human donor with alopecia areata. Both conserved end residues are part of each CDR3. Fields, in order: clone size, J gene, V gene, D gene, CDR3 DNA, CDR3 protein. D genes are given only for firm matches. Rows give clone size only sometimes, using once, few, many, or a class for an expanded clone.

clone size: few
J gene: TRBJ1-1
V gene: TRBV7-2
D gene: .
CDR3 DNA: TGTGCCAGCAGTTTTCAGGGTTGGACTGAAGCTTTCTTT
CDR3 protein: CASSFQGWTEAFF

clone size: .
J gene: TRBJ1-1
V gene: TRBV5-1
D gene: TRBD1
CDR3 DNA: TGCGCCAGCAGCCCGGGGGACAGGGCAAAATTGAACACTGAAGCTTTCTTT
CDR3 protein: CASSPGDRAKLNTEAFF

clone size: .
J gene: TRBJ2-7
V gene: TRBV20-1
D gene: TRBD1
CDR3 DNA: TGCAGTGCTTCCACGGACAGGGGGGACTTC
CDR3 protein: CSASTDRGDF

clone size: few
J gene: TRBJ2-4
V gene: TRBV29-1
D gene: .
CDR3 DNA: TGCAGCGTTGAAGTCGCAGGGGAGGACATTCAGTACTTC
CDR3 protein: CSVEVAGEDIQYF

clone size: .
J gene: TRBJ2-7
V gene: TRBV5-1
D gene: .
CDR3 DNA: TGCGCCAGCAGCCTGAACCACCGGGACATTCTTCCCGAGCAGTACTTC
CDR3 protein: CASSLNHRDILPEQYF

clone size: few
J gene: TRBJ1-2
V gene: TRBV29-1
D gene: .
CDR3 DNA: TGCAGCGTTGGGGGATTGGCAGGGAACTATGGCTACACCTTC
CDR3 protein: CSVGGLAGNYGYTF

clone size: .
J gene: TRBJ2-7
V gene: TRBV12-1
D gene: .
CDR3 DNA: TGTGCCAGTCGCTGGTTGGAAAGCATCGCCTACGAGCAGTACTTC
CDR3 protein: CASRWLESIAYEQYF

clone size: few
J gene: TRBJ2-1
V gene: TRBV30
D gene: .
CDR3 DNA: TGTGCCTGGACCGGTAGGGTCTACAATGAGCAGTTCTTC
CDR3 protein: CAWTGRVYNEQFF

clone size: .
J gene: TRBJ2-2
V gene: TRBV10-3
D gene: .
CDR3 DNA: TGTGCCATCAGTGATCCTAGCCAGAACACCGGGGAGCTGTTTTTT
CDR3 protein: CAISDPSQNTGELFF

clone size: .
J gene: TRBJ2-1
V gene: TRBV7-8
D gene: .
CDR3 DNA: TGTGCCAGCAGCTTAGGTCGGTTAGCGAAGGATGAGCAGTTCTTC
CDR3 protein: CASSLGRLAKDEQFF

clone size: few
J gene: TRBJ1-1
V gene: TRBV19
D gene: .
CDR3 DNA: TGTGCCAGTAGTATAATAGGGAAGAACACTGAAGCTTTCTTT
CDR3 protein: CASSIIGKNTEAFF

clone size: .
J gene: TRBJ2-3
V gene: TRBV5-1
D gene: TRBD2
CDR3 DNA: TGCGCCAGCAGCCCAGGAGCGGGAGGAGCAGATACGCAGTATTTT
CDR3 protein: CASSPGAGGADTQYF

clone size: .
J gene: TRBJ2-5
V gene: TRBV7-2
D gene: .
CDR3 DNA: TGTGCCAGCAGCTTATGGGGGAGGGAGACCCAGTACTTC
CDR3 protein: CASSLWGRETQYF

clone size: few
J gene: TRBJ2-1
V gene: TRBV18
D gene: .
CDR3 DNA: TGTGCCAGCTCACCACTCCCCAGCGGTCCCTACAATGAGCAGTTCTTC
CDR3 protein: CASSPLPSGPYNEQFF

clone size: few
J gene: TRBJ2-2
V gene: TRBV29-1
D gene: .
CDR3 DNA: TGCAGCGTTTTAAACACCGGGGAGCTGTTTTTT
CDR3 protein: CSVLNTGELFF

clone size: .
J gene: TRBJ2-5
V gene: TRBV28
D gene: TRBD2
CDR3 DNA: TGTGCCAGCATCCCGGGGGGAGAAGAGACCCAGTACTTC
CDR3 protein: CASIPGGEETQYF

clone size: few
J gene: TRBJ2-1
V gene: TRBV5-1
D gene: .
CDR3 DNA: TGCGCCAGCAACAAGGCCAATGAGCAGTTCTTC
CDR3 protein: CASNKANEQFF

clone size: few
J gene: TRBJ2-7
V gene: TRBV9
D gene: .
CDR3 DNA: TGTGCCAGCAGCGTAATGACAGGACCTTCCTACGAGCAGTACTTC
CDR3 protein: CASSVMTGPSYEQYF

clone size: few
J gene: TRBJ2-7
V gene: TRBV18
D gene: .
CDR3 DNA: TGTGCCAGCTCACCACAGGGGAGGCCTCAATTGCAGTACTTC
CDR3 protein: CASSPQGRPQLQYF

clone size: .
J gene: TRBJ2-4
V gene: TRBV2
D gene: .
CDR3 DNA: TGTGCCAGCAGGGACGTTGGGGACATTCAGTACTTC
CDR3 protein: CASRDVGDIQYF

clone size: few
J gene: TRBJ1-2
V gene: TRBV11-2
D gene: .
CDR3 DNA: TGTGCCAGCAGCAAATACAGGGAGAAATCGGATGGCTACACCTTC
CDR3 protein: CASSKYREKSDGYTF

clone size: .
J gene: TRBJ2-2
V gene: TRBV29-1
D gene: TRBD2
CDR3 DNA: TGCAGCGTTCAGCGGGAGGGCGGGGAGCTGTTTTTT
CDR3 protein: CSVQREGGELFF

clone size: .
J gene: TRBJ2-7
V gene: TRBV28
D gene: TRBD2
CDR3 DNA: TGTGCCAGCAGTTCTAGCGGGAGAGGATACGAGCAGTACTTC
CDR3 protein: CASSSSGRGYEQYF

clone size: few
J gene: TRBJ2-5
V gene: TRBV5-4
D gene: TRBD2
CDR3 DNA: TGTGCCAGCAGTATGCCCCGTGGCGGGACTAGCGGGATTAGTCCAGAGACCCAGTACTTC
CDR3 protein: CASSMPRGGTSGISPETQYF

clone size: .
J gene: TRBJ2-7
V gene: TRBV30
D gene: .
CDR3 DNA: TGTGCCTGGAGTGACGGAAGGTTTGTATGGGAGCAGTACTTC
CDR3 protein: CAWSDGRFVWEQYF

clone size: few
J gene: TRBJ2-1
V gene: TRBV6-4
D gene: .
CDR3 DNA: TGTGCCAGCAGGCCAGACAGGTACAATGAGCAGTTCTTC
CDR3 protein: CASRPDRYNEQFF